This T cell receptor (beta chain) is drawn from a study of response to subunit inactivated influenza vaccine. The ends lost 1 base at V and 5 bases at J; junction bases unmatched: 10. This CDR3 is built from 15 residues. Germline-derived CDR1 and CDR2 are DFQATT and SNEGSKA (reference sequence). Each CDR3 protein is one row after TCRdb ran MiXCR on the RT-PCR reads. The repertoire includes about half a million distinct CDR3 sequences, around 25% of them detected once, and less than 2.5% sits in the top ten. General study findings and limits: Few additional T cells are recruited per seasonal influenza vaccination, authors suggested.

Details on this clonotype: What it recognizes is unknown.

The sample was CD4+ T cells sorted from PBMCs, taken roughly 5 days after vaccination. The TCR sequence derives from a man between 45 and 60 years old who received an inactivated influenza vaccine. The chain recombines TRBV20-1 with TRBJ2-5; 7 positions match TRBD2. The CDR3 sequence: CSARGPMGGAETQYF. CDR3 in DNA: TGCAGTGCTAGAGGGCCCATGGGAGGGGCGGAGACCCAGTACTTC.